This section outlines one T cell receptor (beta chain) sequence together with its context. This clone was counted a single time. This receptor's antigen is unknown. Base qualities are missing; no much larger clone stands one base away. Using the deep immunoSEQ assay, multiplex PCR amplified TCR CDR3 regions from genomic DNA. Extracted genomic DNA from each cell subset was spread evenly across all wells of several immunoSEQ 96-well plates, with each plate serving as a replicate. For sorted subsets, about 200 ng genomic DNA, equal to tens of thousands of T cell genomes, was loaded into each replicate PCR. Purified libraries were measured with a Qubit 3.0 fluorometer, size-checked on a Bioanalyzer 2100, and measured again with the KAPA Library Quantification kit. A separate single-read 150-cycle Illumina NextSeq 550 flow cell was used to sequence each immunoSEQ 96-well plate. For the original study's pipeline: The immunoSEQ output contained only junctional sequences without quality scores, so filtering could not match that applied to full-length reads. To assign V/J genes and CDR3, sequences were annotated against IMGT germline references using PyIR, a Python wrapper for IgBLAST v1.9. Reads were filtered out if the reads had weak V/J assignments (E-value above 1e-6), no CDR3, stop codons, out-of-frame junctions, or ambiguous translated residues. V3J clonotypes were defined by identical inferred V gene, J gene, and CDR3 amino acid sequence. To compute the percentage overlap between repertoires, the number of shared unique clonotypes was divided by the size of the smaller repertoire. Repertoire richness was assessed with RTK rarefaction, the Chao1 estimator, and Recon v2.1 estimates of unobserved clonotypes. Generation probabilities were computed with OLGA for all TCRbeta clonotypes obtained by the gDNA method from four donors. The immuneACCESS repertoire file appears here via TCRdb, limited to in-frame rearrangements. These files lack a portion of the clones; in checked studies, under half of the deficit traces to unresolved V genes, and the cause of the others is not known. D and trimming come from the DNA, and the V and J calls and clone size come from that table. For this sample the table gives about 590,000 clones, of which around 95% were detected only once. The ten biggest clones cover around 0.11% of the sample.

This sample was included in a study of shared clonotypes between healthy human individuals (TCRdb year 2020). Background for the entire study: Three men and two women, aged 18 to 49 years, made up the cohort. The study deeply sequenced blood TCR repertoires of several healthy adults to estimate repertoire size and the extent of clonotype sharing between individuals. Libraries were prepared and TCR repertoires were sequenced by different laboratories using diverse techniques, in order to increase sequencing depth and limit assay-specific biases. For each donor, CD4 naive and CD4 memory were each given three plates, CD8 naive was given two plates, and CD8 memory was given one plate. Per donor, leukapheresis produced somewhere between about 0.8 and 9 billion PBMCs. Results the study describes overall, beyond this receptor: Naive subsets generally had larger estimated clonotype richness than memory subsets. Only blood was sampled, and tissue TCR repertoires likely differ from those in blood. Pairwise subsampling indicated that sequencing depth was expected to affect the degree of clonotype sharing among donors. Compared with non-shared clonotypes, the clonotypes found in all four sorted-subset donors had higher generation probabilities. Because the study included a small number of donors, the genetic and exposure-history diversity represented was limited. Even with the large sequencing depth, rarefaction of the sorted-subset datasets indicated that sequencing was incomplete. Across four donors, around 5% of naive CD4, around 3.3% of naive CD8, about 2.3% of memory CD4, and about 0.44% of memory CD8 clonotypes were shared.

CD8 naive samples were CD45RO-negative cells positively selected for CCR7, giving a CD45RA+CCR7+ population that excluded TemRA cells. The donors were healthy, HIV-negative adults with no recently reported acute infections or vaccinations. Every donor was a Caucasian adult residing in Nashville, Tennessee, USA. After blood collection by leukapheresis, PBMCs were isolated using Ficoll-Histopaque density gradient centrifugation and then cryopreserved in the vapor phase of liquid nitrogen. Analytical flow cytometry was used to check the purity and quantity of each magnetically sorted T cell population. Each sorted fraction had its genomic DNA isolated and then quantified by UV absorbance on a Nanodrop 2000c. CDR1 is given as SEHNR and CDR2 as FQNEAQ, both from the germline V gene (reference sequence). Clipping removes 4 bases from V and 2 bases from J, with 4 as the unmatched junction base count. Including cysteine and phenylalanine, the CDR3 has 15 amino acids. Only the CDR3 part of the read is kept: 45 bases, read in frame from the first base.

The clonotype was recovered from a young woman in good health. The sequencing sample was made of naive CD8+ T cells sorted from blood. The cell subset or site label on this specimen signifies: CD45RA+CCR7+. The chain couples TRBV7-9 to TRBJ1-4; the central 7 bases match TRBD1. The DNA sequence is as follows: TGTGCCAGCAGCTCGACGACAGGGACTAATGAAAAACTGTTTTTT. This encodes CASSSTTGTNEKLFF.